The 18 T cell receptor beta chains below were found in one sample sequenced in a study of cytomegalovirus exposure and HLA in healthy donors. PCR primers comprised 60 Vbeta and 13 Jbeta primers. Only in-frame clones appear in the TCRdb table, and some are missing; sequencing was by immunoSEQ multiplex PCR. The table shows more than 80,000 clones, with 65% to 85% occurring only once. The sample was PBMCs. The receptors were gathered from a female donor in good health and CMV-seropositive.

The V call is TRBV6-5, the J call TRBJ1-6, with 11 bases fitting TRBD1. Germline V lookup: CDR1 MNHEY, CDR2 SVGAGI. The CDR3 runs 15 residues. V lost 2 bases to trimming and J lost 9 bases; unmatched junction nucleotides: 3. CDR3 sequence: CASSYGGQGASPLHF. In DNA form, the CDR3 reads TGTGCCAGCAGTTACGGAGGACAGGGGGCTTCACCCCTCCACTTT.

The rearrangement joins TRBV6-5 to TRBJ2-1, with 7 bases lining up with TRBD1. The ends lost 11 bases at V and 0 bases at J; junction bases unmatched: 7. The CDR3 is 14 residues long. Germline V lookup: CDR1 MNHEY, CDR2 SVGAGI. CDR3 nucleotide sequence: TGTGCCGCATCCCGGGACAGCTCCTACAATGAGCAGTTCTTC. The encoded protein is CAASRDSSYNEQFF.

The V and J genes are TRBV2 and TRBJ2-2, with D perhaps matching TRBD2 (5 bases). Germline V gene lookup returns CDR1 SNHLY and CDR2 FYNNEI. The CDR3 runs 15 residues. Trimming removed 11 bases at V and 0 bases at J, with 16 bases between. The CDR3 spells CAVPRGSPNTGELFF. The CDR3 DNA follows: TGTGCCGTGCCCAGAGGGAGCCCGAACACCGGGGAGCTGTTTTTT.

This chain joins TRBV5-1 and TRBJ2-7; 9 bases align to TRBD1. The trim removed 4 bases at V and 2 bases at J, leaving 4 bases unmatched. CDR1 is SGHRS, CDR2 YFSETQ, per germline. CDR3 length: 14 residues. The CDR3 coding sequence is TGCGCCAGCAGCGGAGGGGACAGGGCCTACGAGCAGTACTTC. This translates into CASSGGDRAYEQYF. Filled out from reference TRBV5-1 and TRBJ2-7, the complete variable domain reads KAGVTQTPRYLIKTRGQQVTLSCSPISGHRSVSWYQQTPGQGLQFLFEYFSETQRNKGNFPGRFSGRQFSNSRSEMNVSTLELGDSALYLCASSGGDRAYEQYFGPGTRLTVT.

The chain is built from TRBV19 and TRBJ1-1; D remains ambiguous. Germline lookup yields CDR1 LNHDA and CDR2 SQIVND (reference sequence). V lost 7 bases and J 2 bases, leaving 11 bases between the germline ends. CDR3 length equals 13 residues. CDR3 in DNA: TGTGCCAGTAAAGAGCAACTAAACACTGAAGCTTTCTTT. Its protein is CASKEQLNTEAFF.

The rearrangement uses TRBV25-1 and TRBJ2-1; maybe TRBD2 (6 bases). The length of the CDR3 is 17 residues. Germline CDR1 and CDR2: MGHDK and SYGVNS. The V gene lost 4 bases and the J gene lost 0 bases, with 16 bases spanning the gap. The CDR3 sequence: CASSGNFGTPSYNEQFF. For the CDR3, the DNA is TGTGCCAGCAGTGGGAACTTCGGGACTCCCTCCTACAATGAGCAGTTCTTC.

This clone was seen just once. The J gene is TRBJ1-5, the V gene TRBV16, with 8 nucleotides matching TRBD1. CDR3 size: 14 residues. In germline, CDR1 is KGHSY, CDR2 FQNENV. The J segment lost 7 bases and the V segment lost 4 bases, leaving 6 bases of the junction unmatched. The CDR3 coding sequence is TGTGCCAGCAGCCCGGGACAGGCGGGGCAGCCCCAGCATTTT. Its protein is CASSPGQAGQPQHF.

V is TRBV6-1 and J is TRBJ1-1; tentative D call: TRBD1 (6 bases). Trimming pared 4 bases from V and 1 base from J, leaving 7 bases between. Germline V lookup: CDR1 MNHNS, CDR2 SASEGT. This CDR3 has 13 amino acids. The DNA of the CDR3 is TGTGCCAGCAGTGTGACAGGGAACACTGAAGCTTTCTTT. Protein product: CASSVTGNTEAFF.

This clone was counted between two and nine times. CDR3 sequence reads: CASSQDFGGPGDTQYF. The CDR3 region has the DNA TGCGCCAGCAGCCAAGATTTCGGGGGGCCGGGAGATACGCAGTATTTT. This sequence joins TRBV4-3 and TRBJ2-3; D is perhaps TRBD2 (7 bases). This CDR3 comprises 16 residues. V lost 0 bases and J lost 5, with 15 bases in between. CDR1 LGHNA and CDR2 YSLEER come from the germline V gene.

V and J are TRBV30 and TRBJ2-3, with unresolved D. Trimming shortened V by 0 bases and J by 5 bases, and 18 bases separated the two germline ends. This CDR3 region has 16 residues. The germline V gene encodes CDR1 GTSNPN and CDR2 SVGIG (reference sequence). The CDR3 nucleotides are TGTGCCTGGAGTGTGGATCCCGACTCCCGAATAGATACGCAGTATTTT. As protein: CAWSVDPDSRIDTQYF. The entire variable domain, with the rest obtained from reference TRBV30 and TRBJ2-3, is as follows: SQTIHQWPATLVQPVGSPLSLECTVEGTSNPNLYWYRQAAGRGLQLLFYSVGIGQISSEVPQNLSASRPQDRQFILSSKKLLLSDSGFYLCAWSVDPDSRIDTQYFGPGTRLTVL.

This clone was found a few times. The CDR3 region has the DNA TGTGCCATCAGTTCCGGGACTAGCGGGAGCTACGAGCAGTACTTC. This translates into CAISSGTSGSYEQYF. V is TRBV10-3 and J is TRBJ2-7, with 14 nucleotides matching TRBD2. The CDR3 runs 15 residues. Germline-derived CDR1 and CDR2 are ENHRY and SYGVKD. V trimming: 5 bases; J trimming: 3 bases; junction bases outside the gene matches: 3.

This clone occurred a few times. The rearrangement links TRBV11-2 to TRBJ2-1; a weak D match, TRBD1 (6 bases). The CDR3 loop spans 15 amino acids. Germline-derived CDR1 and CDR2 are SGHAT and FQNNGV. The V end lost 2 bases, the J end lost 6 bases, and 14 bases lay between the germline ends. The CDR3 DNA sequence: TGTGCCAGCAGCTTATTAGCAGGGGCCCTCAATGAGCAGTTCTTC. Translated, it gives CASSLLAGALNEQFF.

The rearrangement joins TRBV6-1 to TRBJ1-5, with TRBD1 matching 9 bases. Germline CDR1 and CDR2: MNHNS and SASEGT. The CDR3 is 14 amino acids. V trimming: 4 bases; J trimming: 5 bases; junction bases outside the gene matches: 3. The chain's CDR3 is CASSATGGDQPQHF. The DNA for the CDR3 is TGTGCCAGCAGTGCAACAGGGGGCGATCAGCCCCAGCATTTT.

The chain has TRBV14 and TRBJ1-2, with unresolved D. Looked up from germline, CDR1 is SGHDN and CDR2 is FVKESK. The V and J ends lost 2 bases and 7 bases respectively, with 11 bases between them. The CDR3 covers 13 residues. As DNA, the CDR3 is TGTGCCAGCAGCCAAAGTATCCGTAGTGGCTACACCTTC. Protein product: CASSQSIRSGYTF.

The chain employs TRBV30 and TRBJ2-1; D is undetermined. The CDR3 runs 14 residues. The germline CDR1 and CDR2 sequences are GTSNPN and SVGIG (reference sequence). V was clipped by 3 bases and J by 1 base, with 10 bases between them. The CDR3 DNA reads TGTGCCTGGAGCATCCCCCCATCCTACAATGAGCAGTTCTTC. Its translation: CAWSIPPSYNEQFF.

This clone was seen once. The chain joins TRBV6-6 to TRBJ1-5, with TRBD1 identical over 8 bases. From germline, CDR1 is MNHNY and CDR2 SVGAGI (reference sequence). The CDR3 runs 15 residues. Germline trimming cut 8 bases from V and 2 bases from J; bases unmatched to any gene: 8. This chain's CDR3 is CASATRQGRNQPQHF. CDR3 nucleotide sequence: TGTGCCAGCGCGACGAGACAGGGGCGCAATCAGCCCCAGCATTTT.

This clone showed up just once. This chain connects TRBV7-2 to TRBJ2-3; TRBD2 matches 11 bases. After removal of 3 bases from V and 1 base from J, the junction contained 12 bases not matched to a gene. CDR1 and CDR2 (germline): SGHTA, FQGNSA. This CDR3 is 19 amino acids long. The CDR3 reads CASSLGRGTSGDRTDTQYF. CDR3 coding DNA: TGTGCCAGCAGCTTGGGGAGGGGGACTAGCGGAGACCGCACAGATACGCAGTATTTT.

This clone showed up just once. The CDR3 protein is CSVEDREVRETQYF. CDR3 nucleotide sequence: TGCAGCGTTGAAGACAGGGAGGTACGAGAGACCCAGTACTTC. The rearrangement uses TRBV29-1 and TRBJ2-5; perhaps TRBD2 as D (6 bases). CDR3 length: 14 residues. Germline V CDR1 and CDR2: SQVTM, ANQGSEA. V lost 0 bases, J lost 4 bases, and 12 bases lay in between. Filled out from reference TRBV29-1 and TRBJ2-5, the complete variable domain reads SAVISQKPSRDICQRGTSLTIQCQVDSQVTMMFWYRQQPGQSLTLIATANQGSEATYESGFVIDKFPISRPNLTFSTLTVSNMSPEDSSIYLCSVEDREVRETQYFGPGTRLLVL.